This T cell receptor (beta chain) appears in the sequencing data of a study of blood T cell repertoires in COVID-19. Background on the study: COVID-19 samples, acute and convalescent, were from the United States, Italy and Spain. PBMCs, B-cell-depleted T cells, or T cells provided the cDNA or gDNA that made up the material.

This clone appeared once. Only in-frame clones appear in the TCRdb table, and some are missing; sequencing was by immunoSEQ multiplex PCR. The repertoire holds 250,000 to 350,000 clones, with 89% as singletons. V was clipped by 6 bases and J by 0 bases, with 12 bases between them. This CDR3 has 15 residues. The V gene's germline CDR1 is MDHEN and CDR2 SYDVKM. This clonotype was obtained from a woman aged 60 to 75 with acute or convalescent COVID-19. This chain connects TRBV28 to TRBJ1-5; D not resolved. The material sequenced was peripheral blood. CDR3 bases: TGTGCCAGCAGCCGACAAGTGTATAGCAATCAGCCCCAGCATTTT. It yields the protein CASSRQVYSNQPQHF.